Listed below are T cell receptor beta chains from one sample, sequenced in a study of T cell responses to AZD1222 COVID-19 vaccine. The data were produced by immunoSEQ multiplex PCR, yet TCRdb's version contains in-frame clones alone and is incomplete. Seen here are about 200,000 clones, approximately 90% observed once, and the top ten hold around 3%. The specimen comprised peripheral blood, sampled 28 days after the second AZD1222 dose. These receptor sequences come from an adult who received the AZD1222 COVID-19 vaccine. Both conserved end residues are part of each CDR3.

J gene | V gene | CDR3 protein
TRBJ2-7 | TRBV6-5 | CASSRGLAGSYEQYF
TRBJ1-2 | TRBV2 | CASSVVPNYGYTF
TRBJ2-7 | TRBV24-1 | CATSDLRRDNFHEQYF
TRBJ2-1 | TRBV18 | CASVPRDLAPNEQFF
TRBJ2-7 | TRBV30 | CAWSLGTASEQYF
TRBJ2-3 | TRBV11-3 | CASSPGTGAQYF
TRBJ2-1 | TRBV5-1 | CASSPPPGQDPGEQFF
TRBJ1-6 | TRBV5-1 | CASSSDRDNSPLHF
TRBJ1-2 | TRBV6-6 | CASSLGGEGYGYTF
TRBJ2-1 | TRBV11-1 | CASSNLAGREQFF